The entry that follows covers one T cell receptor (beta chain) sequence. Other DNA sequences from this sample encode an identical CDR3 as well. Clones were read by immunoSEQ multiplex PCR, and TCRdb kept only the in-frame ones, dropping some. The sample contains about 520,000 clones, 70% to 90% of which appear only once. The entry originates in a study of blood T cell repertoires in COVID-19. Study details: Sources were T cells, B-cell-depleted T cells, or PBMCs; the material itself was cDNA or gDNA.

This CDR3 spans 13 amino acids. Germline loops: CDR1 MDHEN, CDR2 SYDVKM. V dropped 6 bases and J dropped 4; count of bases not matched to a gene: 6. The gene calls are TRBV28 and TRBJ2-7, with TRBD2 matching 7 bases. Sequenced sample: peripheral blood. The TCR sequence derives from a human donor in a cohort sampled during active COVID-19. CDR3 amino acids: CASRPSGTYEQYF. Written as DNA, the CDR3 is TGTGCCAGCAGACCCAGCGGGACTTACGAGCAGTACTTC. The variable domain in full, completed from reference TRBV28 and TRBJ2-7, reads DVKVTQSSRYLVKRTGEKVFLECVQDMDHENMFWYRQDPGLGLRLIYFSYDVKMKEKGDIPEGYSVSREKKERFSLILESASTNQTSMYLCASRPSGTYEQYFGPGTRLTVT.